This passage covers 3 T cell receptor beta chains from one sample sequenced in a study of molecular identifiers for immune sequencing clone quantification. From the PCR reads, TCRdb called clonotypes with MiXCR, one entry per CDR3 protein. Here the sample spans about 320,000 distinct CDR3 sequences, roughly 23% being singletons. The sequenced sample was naive CD8+ T cells from blood, with Jurkat cell RNA spiked in. Subset of the sample: FACS-sorted CD8+CD4-CCR7+CD45RA+ naive T cells. The receptors here all came from a human donor in good health. Some libraries in this study had Jurkat cell RNA spiked in.

Points on this clonotype: This may come from a read error, since a much larger clone is one base off. CDR3 protein: CASSFGTGYGQYF. CDR3 DNA sequence: TGTGCCAGCAGTTTCGGGACCGGTTACGGGCAGTACTTC. The rearrangement joins TRBV27 to TRBJ2-7, with D perhaps being TRBD1 or TRBD2 (5 bases each). The CDR3 consists of 13 residues. Germline CDR1 MNHEY, CDR2 SMNVEV (reference sequence).

This clonotype has ten or more counts. The V and J genes are TRBV24-1 and TRBJ2-3; either TRBD1 or TRBD2 may supply D (6 bases each). The ends were cut back, 3 bases at V and 6 bases at J, with 18 bases in the middle. The CDR3 sequence is 16 residues long. CDR1 and CDR2 (germline): KGHDR, SFDVKD. CDR3 coding DNA: TGTGCCACCAGTGATCAGGCCACTCCGGGGGCCGATACGCAGTATTTT. It translates to CATSDQATPGADTQYF.

Note on this clonotype: Mismatch with germline at one junction end may stem from a read error. The J gene is TRBJ2-3, the V gene TRBV6-5; 8 nucleotides match TRBD2. Germline V gives CDR1 MNHEY, CDR2 SVGAGI. There are 16 residues in the CDR3. The CDR3 sequence is CASSYSWREDTDTHYF. CDR3 bases: TGTGCCAGCAGTTATTCTTGGCGGGAGGACACAGATACGCACTATTTT.